One T cell receptor (beta chain) is described in this entry. Antigen specificity is unknown. All trial patients relapsed after autologous stem cell transplantation. The data stem from a study of PD-1 blockade in classical Hodgkin lymphoma. Study context: The patients were dosed with nivolumab 3 mg/kg, infused intravenously every 2 weeks. Study-level results: Exclusion was the outcome for patients who began nivolumab under 1 year after ASCT.

Profiling relied on immunoSEQ multiplex PCR, and the TCRdb table lists in-frame clones only, not all of them. The sample has some 93,000 clones; 80% to 95% are singletons. V gave up 5 bases and J gave up 6 bases, with 9 bases separating them. CDR3 length equals 11 residues. In germline, CDR1 is SGHRS, CDR2 YFSETQ. Sequences were derived from peripheral blood mononuclear cells (PBMCs), sampled at baseline. V and J are TRBV5-1 and TRBJ2-7; unclear D gene. The origin of this receptor is a human donor with classical Hodgkin lymphoma. The CDR3 reads CASRLEVEQYF. The CDR3 bases are TGCGCCAGCAGGCTCGAGGTCGAGCAGTACTTC.